Listed below are T cell receptor beta chains from one sample, sequenced in a study of glioma-infiltrating T cells after dendritic cell vaccination. Sequenced by immunoSEQ multiplex PCR; TCRdb stores in-frame clones only, minus some. The top ten hold 35% to 40% of the sample, which has 20,000 to 25,000 clones, more than 65% seen once. The sequenced sample was blood, obtained before dendritic cell vaccination. These receptors all stem from a human donor with glioblastoma. CDR3s include the opening cysteine and the closing phenylalanine or tryptophan. Each record gives: clone size, J gene, D gene, V gene, CDR3 protein, CDR3 DNA. A D gene is named only where the DNA matches it firmly. Only some rows state a clone size, as once, few, many or a class for expanded clones.

abundance: -
j_gene: TRBJ1-5
d_gene: -
v_gene: TRBV6-6
CDR3aa: CASSFDSRQPQHF
CDR3nt: TGTGCCAGCAGCTTTGACAGTCGCCAGCCCCAGCATTTT

abundance: few
j_gene: TRBJ2-7
d_gene: TRBD2
v_gene: TRBV4-1
CDR3aa: CASSPWTSAYEQYF
CDR3nt: TGCGCCAGCAGCCCTTGGACTAGTGCCTACGAGCAGTACTTC

abundance: -
j_gene: TRBJ2-1
d_gene: TRBD2
v_gene: TRBV11-2
CDR3aa: CASSSQTDSGRIEQFF
CDR3nt: TGTGCCAGCAGCTCACAAACCGATAGCGGGAGGATTGAGCAGTTCTTC

abundance: -
j_gene: TRBJ2-7
d_gene: -
v_gene: TRBV7-9
CDR3aa: CASGPAGAGEQYF
CDR3nt: TGTGCCAGCGGCCCGGCGGGGGCGGGAGAGCAGTACTTC

abundance: -
j_gene: TRBJ2-7
d_gene: -
v_gene: TRBV19
CDR3aa: CASSRAPLRPSTTIYEQYF
CDR3nt: TGTGCCAGTAGTCGAGCACCACTAAGACCCTCAACCACCATCTACGAGCAGTACTTC

abundance: -
j_gene: TRBJ2-2
d_gene: TRBD2
v_gene: TRBV10-2
CDR3aa: CASRPSGRTGELFF
CDR3nt: TGCGCCAGCAGACCTAGCGGGAGAACCGGGGAGCTGTTTTTT

abundance: -
j_gene: TRBJ2-6
d_gene: -
v_gene: TRBV7-3
CDR3aa: CASSLTAGRSSGANVLTF
CDR3nt: TGTGCCAGCAGCTTAACAGCAGGGCGTAGCTCTGGGGCCAACGTCCTGACTTTC

abundance: -
j_gene: TRBJ1-3
d_gene: -
v_gene: TRBV12-5
CDR3aa: CASGWTGGNTIYF
CDR3nt: TGTGCTAGTGGTTGGACTGGTGGAAACACCATATATTTT

abundance: -
j_gene: TRBJ1-1
d_gene: -
v_gene: TRBV28
CDR3aa: CASSLWGADTEAFF
CDR3nt: TGTGCCAGCAGTCTATGGGGGGCGGACACTGAAGCTTTCTTT

abundance: few
j_gene: TRBJ2-1
d_gene: -
v_gene: TRBV30
CDR3aa: CAWSVHGLASYNEQFF
CDR3nt: TGTGCCTGGAGTGTACATGGGCTCGCTTCCTACAATGAGCAGTTCTTC

abundance: -
j_gene: TRBJ2-7
d_gene: -
v_gene: TRBV5-5
CDR3aa: CASSNPGISYEQYF
CDR3nt: TGTGCCAGCTCAAACCCAGGGATTTCTTACGAGCAGTACTTC

abundance: -
j_gene: TRBJ2-5
d_gene: -
v_gene: TRBV5-1
CDR3aa: CASMGRGTQYF
CDR3nt: TGCGCCAGTATGGGGCGGGGGACCCAGTACTTC

abundance: -
j_gene: TRBJ2-1
d_gene: TRBD2
v_gene: TRBV30
CDR3aa: CAGEREDGYNEQFF
CDR3nt: TGTGCCGGCGAGCGGGAGGACGGTTACAATGAGCAGTTCTTC

abundance: -
j_gene: TRBJ1-3
d_gene: -
v_gene: TRBV6-6
CDR3aa: CASSTDTSGNTIYF
CDR3nt: TGTGCCAGCAGTACCGACACCTCTGGAAACACCATATATTTT

abundance: -
j_gene: TRBJ2-7
d_gene: TRBD1
v_gene: TRBV10-3
CDR3aa: CAIRGTGSSYEQYF
CDR3nt: TGTGCCATCAGAGGGACAGGGAGCTCCTACGAGCAGTACTTC

abundance: few
j_gene: TRBJ2-1
d_gene: TRBD2
v_gene: TRBV2
CDR3aa: CASSTSVYPFF
CDR3nt: TGTGCCAGCAGTACTAGCGTTTATCCGTTCTTC

abundance: -
j_gene: TRBJ2-3
d_gene: TRBD1
v_gene: TRBV5-5
CDR3aa: CASSRTGTGGSTDTQYF
CDR3nt: TGTGCCAGCAGCCGAACCGGGACAGGGGGCAGCACAGATACGCAGTATTTT

abundance: few
j_gene: TRBJ2-6
d_gene: -
v_gene: TRBV18
CDR3aa: CASSPVGPSGANVLTF
CDR3nt: TGTGCCAGCTCACCAGTGGGGCCCTCTGGGGCCAACGTCCTGACTTTC

abundance: few
j_gene: TRBJ2-1
d_gene: -
v_gene: TRBV4-3
CDR3aa: CASSQVGGASYNEQFF
CDR3nt: TGCGCCAGCAGCCAAGTGGGGGGAGCCTCCTACAATGAGCAGTTCTTC

abundance: few
j_gene: TRBJ2-7
d_gene: TRBD2
v_gene: TRBV27
CDR3aa: CASRPQTSGSLYEQYF
CDR3nt: TGTGCCAGCAGACCTCAGACTAGCGGGAGTCTCTACGAGCAGTACTTC

abundance: -
j_gene: TRBJ2-6
d_gene: -
v_gene: TRBV10-3
CDR3aa: CAISETVTSGANVLTF
CDR3nt: TGTGCCATCAGTGAGACGGTAACCTCTGGGGCCAACGTCCTGACTTTC

abundance: -
j_gene: TRBJ1-5
d_gene: -
v_gene: TRBV6-1
CDR3aa: CASSESWGGDQPQHF
CDR3nt: TGTGCCAGCAGTGAATCTTGGGGAGGTGATCAGCCCCAGCATTTT

abundance: -
j_gene: TRBJ2-1
d_gene: -
v_gene: TRBV11-2
CDR3aa: CASSLGRFNEQFF
CDR3nt: TGTGCCAGCAGCTTAGGTCGGTTCAATGAGCAGTTCTTC

abundance: -
j_gene: TRBJ1-1
d_gene: TRBD1
v_gene: TRBV6-1
CDR3aa: CATEGQGYTEAFF
CDR3nt: TGTGCCACCGAAGGACAGGGCTACACTGAAGCTTTCTTT

abundance: few
j_gene: TRBJ2-1
d_gene: TRBD2
v_gene: TRBV7-2
CDR3aa: CASSAQTTSGIAYNEQFF
CDR3nt: TGTGCCAGCAGCGCCCAGACCACTAGCGGGATAGCCTACAATGAGCAGTTCTTC

abundance: -
j_gene: TRBJ2-7
d_gene: -
v_gene: TRBV27
CDR3aa: CASSRATGSSYEQYF
CDR3nt: TGTGCCAGCAGCCGGGCCACAGGGAGCTCCTACGAGCAGTACTTC

abundance: few
j_gene: TRBJ2-2
d_gene: -
v_gene: TRBV5-4
CDR3aa: CASSYGLSAGGELFF
CDR3nt: TGTGCCAGCAGCTACGGGCTTAGCGCGGGCGGGGAGCTGTTTTTT

abundance: -
j_gene: TRBJ2-7
d_gene: TRBD2
v_gene: TRBV11-2
CDR3aa: CASSLGQPGGDYEQYF
CDR3nt: TGTGCCAGCAGCTTAGGCCAGCCCGGGGGGGACTACGAGCAGTACTTC

abundance: -
j_gene: TRBJ2-7
d_gene: TRBD2
v_gene: TRBV29-1
CDR3aa: CSVSWGGTIYEQYF
CDR3nt: TGCAGCGTGTCCTGGGGGGGAACAATCTACGAGCAGTACTTC

abundance: -
j_gene: TRBJ2-1
d_gene: -
v_gene: TRBV7-3
CDR3aa: CASSNTGREQFF
CDR3nt: TGTGCCAGCAGCAATACAGGGCGGGAGCAGTTCTTC

abundance: -
j_gene: TRBJ2-1
d_gene: TRBD1
v_gene: TRBV7-3
CDR3aa: CASSPDRGAYNEQFF
CDR3nt: TGTGCCAGCAGCCCGGACAGGGGGGCCTACAATGAGCAGTTCTTC

abundance: -
j_gene: TRBJ2-3
d_gene: TRBD2
v_gene: TRBV18
CDR3aa: CASFEQSRGSTQYF
CDR3nt: TGTGCCAGCTTTGAGCAGTCGCGGGGGAGTACGCAGTATTTT

abundance: -
j_gene: TRBJ2-5
d_gene: TRBD2
v_gene: TRBV5-1
CDR3aa: CASSFGLAGGQETQYF
CDR3nt: TGCGCCAGCAGCTTTGGACTAGCGGGAGGGCAAGAGACCCAGTACTTC

abundance: -
j_gene: TRBJ2-5
d_gene: TRBD1
v_gene: TRBV9
CDR3aa: CASSVATGAGTQYF
CDR3nt: TGTGCCAGCAGCGTAGCGACAGGGGCGGGGACCCAGTACTTC

abundance: -
j_gene: TRBJ2-7
d_gene: TRBD1
v_gene: TRBV9
CDR3aa: CASSARTGQDSYEQYF
CDR3nt: TGTGCCAGCAGTGCGAGGACAGGGCAGGACTCCTACGAGCAGTACTTC

abundance: -
j_gene: TRBJ2-7
d_gene: TRBD2
v_gene: TRBV7-2
CDR3aa: CASSLGGGSRNEQYF
CDR3nt: TGTGCCAGCAGCTTAGGGGGCGGGAGTCGGAACGAGCAGTACTTC

abundance: -
j_gene: TRBJ2-7
d_gene: TRBD1
v_gene: TRBV27
CDR3aa: CASSLRARQGGLYEQYF
CDR3nt: TGTGCCAGCAGCTTAAGGGCCCGACAGGGGGGTCTATACGAGCAGTACTTC

abundance: -
j_gene: TRBJ1-1
d_gene: -
v_gene: TRBV7-8
CDR3aa: CASSSLTEAFF
CDR3nt: TGTGCCAGCAGCTCCTTGACTGAAGCTTTCTTT

abundance: -
j_gene: TRBJ2-7
d_gene: TRBD2
v_gene: TRBV4-3
CDR3aa: CASSQGLAPRYEQYF
CDR3nt: TGCGCCAGCAGCCAAGGACTAGCGCCTAGGTACGAGCAGTACTTC

abundance: -
j_gene: TRBJ1-1
d_gene: TRBD1
v_gene: TRBV5-1
CDR3aa: CASSPFDRGSTEAFF
CDR3nt: TGCGCCAGCAGCCCCTTCGACAGGGGGAGCACTGAAGCTTTCTTT